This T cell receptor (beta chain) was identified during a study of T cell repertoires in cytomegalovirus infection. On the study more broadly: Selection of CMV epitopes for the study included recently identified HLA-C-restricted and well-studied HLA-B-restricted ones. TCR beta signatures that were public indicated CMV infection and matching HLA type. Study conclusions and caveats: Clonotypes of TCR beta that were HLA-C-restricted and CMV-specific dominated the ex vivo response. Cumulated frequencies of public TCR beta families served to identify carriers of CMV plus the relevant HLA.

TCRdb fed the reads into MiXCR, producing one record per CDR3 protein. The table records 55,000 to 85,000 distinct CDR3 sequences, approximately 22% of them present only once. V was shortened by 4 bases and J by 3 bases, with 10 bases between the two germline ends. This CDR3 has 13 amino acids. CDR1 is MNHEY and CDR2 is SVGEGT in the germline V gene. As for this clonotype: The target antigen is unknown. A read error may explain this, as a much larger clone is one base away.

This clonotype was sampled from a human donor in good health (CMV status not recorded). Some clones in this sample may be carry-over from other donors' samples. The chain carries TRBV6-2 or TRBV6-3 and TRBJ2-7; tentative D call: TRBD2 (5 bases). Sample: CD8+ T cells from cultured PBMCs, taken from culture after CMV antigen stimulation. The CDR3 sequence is CASSWRPYYEQYF. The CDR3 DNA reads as TGTGCCAGCAGTTGGAGGCCCTACTACGAGCAGTACTTC.